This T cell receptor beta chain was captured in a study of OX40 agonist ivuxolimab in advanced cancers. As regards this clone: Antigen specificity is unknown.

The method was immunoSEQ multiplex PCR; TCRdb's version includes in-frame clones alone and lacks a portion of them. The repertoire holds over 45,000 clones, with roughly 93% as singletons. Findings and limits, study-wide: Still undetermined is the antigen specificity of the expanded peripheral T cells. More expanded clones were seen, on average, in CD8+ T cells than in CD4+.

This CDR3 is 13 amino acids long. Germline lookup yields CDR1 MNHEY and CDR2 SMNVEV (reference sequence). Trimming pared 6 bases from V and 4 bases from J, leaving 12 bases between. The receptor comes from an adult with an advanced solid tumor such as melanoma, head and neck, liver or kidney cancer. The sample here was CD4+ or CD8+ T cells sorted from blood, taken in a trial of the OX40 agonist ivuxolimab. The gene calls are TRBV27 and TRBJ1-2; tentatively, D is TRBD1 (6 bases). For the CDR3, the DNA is TGTGCCAGCAGCCCGACAGGTCCCTATGGCTACACCTTC. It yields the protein CASSPTGPYGYTF.